The clone carrying this T cell receptor (beta chain) was observed many times. This specimen comes from a study of liver allograft versus peripheral blood T cells. Across the whole study: T cell receptor repertoires in transplanted livers were compared with those in recipients' peripheral blood.

A single record per CDR3 protein comes from TCRdb applying MiXCR to the reads. Here the sample spans about 7,800 distinct CDR3 sequences, approximately 17% being singletons. The germline V gene has CDR1 LNHNV and CDR2 YYDKDF (reference sequence). This CDR3 is 13 amino acids long. The junction had 5 bases not matched to a gene; V was cut back by 7 bases and J by 5 bases. This chain uses TRBV15 with TRBJ2-7; 10 bases match TRBD2. This receptor was obtained from a human patient who had a liver transplant. The graft donor may have given rise to some T cells. This CDR3 is CATTLAGADEQYF. In DNA, the CDR3 is TGTGCCACCACCCTAGCGGGGGCGGACGAGCAGTACTTC.